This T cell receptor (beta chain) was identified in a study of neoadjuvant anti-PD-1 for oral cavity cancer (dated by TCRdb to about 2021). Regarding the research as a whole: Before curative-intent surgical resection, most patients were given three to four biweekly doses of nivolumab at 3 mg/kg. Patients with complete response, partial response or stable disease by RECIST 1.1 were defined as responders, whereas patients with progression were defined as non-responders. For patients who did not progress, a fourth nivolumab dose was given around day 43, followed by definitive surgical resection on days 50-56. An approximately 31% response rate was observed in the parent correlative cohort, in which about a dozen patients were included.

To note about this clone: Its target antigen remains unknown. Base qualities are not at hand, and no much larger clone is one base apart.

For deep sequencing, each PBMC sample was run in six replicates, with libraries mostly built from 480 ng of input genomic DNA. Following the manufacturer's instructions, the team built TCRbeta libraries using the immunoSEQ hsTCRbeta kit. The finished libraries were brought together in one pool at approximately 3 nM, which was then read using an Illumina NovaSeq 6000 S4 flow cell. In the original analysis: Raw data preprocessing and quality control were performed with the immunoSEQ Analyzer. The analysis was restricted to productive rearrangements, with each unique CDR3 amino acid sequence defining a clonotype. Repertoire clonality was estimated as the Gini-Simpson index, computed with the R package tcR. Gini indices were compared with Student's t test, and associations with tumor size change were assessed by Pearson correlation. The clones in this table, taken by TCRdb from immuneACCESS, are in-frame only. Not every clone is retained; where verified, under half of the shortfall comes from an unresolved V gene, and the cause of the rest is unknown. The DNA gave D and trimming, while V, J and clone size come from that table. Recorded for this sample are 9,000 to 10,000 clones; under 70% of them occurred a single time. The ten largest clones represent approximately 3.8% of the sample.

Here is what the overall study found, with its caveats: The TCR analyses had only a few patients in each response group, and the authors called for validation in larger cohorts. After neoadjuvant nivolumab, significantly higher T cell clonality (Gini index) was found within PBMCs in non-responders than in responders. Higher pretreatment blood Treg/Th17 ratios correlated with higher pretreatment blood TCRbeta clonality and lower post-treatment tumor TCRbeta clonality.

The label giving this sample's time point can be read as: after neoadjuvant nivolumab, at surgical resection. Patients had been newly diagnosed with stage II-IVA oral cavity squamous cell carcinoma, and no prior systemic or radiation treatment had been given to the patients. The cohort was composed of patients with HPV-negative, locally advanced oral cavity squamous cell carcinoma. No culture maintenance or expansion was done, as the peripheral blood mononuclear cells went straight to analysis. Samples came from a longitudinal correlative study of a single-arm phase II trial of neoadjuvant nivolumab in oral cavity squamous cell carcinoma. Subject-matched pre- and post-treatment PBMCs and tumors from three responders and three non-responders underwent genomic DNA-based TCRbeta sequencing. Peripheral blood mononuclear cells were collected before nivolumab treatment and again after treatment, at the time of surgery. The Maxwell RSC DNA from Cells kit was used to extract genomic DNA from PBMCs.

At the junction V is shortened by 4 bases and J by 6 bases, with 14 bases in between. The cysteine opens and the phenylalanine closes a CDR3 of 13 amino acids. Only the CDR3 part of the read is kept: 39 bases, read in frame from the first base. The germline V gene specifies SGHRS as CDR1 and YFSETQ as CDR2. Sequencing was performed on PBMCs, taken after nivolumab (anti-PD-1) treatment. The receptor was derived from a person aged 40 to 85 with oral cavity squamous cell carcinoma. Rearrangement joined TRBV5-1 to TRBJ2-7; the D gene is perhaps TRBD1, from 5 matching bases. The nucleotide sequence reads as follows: TGCGCCAGCAGCCAAGGGCAGGGCGGCGAGCAGTACTTC. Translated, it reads CASSQGQGGEQYF.